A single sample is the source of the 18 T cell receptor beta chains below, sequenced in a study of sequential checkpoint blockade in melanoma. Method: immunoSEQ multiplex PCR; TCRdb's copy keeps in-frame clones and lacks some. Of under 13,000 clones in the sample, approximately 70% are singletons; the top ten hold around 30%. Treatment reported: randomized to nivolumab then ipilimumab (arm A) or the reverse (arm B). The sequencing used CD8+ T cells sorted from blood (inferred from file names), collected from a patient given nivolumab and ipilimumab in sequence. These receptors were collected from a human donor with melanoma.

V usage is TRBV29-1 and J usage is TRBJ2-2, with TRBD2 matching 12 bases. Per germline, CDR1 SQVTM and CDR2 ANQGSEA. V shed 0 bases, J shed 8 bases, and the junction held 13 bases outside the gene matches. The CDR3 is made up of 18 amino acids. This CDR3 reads CSVEDRALAGGLSGELFF. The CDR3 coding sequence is TGCAGCGTTGAAGATAGGGCCCTAGCGGGGGGGCTATCGGGGGAGCTGTTTTTT.

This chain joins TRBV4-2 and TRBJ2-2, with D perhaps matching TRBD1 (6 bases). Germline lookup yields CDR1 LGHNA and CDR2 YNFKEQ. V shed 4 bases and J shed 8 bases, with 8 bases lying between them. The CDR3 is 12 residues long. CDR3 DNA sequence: TGTGCCAGCAGCCTCGACAGGGGGGAGCTGTTTTTT. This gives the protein CASSLDRGELFF.

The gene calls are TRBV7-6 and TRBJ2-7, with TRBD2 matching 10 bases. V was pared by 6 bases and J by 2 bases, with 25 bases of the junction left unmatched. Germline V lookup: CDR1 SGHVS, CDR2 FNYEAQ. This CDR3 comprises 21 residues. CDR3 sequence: CASRSTTGGLRTSGPPYEQYF. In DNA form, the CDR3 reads TGTGCCAGCAGGTCCACGACCGGAGGGTTACGGACTAGCGGCCCTCCCTACGAGCAGTACTTC.

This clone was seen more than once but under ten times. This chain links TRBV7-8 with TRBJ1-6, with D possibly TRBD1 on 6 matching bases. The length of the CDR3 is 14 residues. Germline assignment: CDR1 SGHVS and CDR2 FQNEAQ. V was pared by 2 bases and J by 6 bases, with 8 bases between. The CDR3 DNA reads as TGTGCCAGCAGCTTATGGGGGCTTAATTCACCCCTCCACTTT. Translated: CASSLWGLNSPLHF.

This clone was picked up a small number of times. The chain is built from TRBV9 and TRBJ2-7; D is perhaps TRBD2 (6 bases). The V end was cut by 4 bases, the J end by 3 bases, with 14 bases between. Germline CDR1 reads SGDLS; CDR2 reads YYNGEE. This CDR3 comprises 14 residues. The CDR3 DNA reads TGTGCCAGCAGCCCCCCTAGCGCCGACTACGAGCAGTACTTC. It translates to CASSPPSADYEQYF.

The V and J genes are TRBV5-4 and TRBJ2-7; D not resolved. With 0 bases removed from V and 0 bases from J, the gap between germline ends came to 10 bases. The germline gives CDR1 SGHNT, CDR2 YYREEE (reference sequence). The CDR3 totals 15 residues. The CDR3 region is CASSLEQRSSYEQYF. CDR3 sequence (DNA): TGTGCCAGCAGCTTGGAGCAGCGTAGCTCCTACGAGCAGTACTTC. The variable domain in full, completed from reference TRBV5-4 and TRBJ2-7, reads ETGVTQSPTHLIKTRGQQVTLRCSSQSGHNTVSWYQQALGQGPQFIFQYYREEENGRGNFPPRFSGLQFPNYSSELNVNALELDDSALYLCASSLEQRSSYEQYFGPGTRLTVT.

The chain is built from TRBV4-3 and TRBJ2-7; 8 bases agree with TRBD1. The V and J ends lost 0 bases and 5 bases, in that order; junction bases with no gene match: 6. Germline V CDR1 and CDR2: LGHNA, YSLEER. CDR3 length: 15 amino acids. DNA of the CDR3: TGCGCCAGCAGCCAAGATTTCAGGGGGCGCGACGAGCAGTACTTC. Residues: CASSQDFRGRDEQYF.

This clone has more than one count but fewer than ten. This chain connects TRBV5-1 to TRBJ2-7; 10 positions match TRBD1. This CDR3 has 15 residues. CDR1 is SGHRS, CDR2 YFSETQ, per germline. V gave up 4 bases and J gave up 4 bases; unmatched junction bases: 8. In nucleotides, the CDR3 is TGCGCCAGCAGCCCTGGACAGGGGGAAGGGTACGAGCAGTACTTC. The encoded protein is CASSPGQGEGYEQYF.

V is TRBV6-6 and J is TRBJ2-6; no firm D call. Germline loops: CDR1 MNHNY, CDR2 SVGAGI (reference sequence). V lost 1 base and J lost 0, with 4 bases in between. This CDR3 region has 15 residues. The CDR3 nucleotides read TGTGCCAGCAGTTACTTAGTCTCTGGGGCCAACGTCCTGACTTTC. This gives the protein CASSYLVSGANVLTF.

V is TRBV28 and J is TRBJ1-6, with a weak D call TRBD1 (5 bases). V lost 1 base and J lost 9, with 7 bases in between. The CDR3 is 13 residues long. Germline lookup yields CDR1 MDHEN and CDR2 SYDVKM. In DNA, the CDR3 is TGTGCCAGCAGTTTATCGGGGGGTTCACCCCTCCACTTT. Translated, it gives CASSLSGGSPLHF.

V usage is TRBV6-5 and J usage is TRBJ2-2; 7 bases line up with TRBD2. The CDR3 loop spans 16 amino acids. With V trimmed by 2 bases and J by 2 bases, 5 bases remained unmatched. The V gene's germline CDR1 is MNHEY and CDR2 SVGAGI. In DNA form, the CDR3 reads TGTGCCAGCAGTTACGTAACGGGGGGAAACACCGGGGAGCTGTTTTTT. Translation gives CASSYVTGGNTGELFF.

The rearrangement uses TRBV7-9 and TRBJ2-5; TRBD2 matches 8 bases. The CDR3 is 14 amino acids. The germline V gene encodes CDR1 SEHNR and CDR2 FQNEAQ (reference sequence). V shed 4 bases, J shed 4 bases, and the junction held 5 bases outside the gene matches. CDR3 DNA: TGTGCCAGCAGCTCGAGCGGGAGTAGAGAGACCCAGTACTTC. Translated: CASSSSGSRETQYF. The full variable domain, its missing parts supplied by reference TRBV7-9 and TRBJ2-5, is DTGVSQNPRHKITKRGQNVTFRCDPISEHNRLYWYRQTLGQGPEFLTYFQNEAQLEKSRLLSDRFSAERPKGSFSTLEIQRTEQGDSAMYLCASSSSGSRETQYFGPGTRLLVL.

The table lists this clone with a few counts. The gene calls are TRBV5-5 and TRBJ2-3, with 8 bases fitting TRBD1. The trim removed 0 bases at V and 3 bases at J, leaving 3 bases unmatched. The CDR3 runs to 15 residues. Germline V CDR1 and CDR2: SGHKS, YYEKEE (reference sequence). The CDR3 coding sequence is TGTGCCAGCAGCTTGGCAGGGGGCAGGACAGATACGCAGTATTTT. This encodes CASSLAGGRTDTQYF.

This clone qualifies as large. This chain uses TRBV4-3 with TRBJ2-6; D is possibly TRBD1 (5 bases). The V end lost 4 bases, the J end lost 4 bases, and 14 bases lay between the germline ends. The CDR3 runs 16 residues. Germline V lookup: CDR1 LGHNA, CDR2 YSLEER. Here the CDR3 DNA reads TGCGCCAGCAGCCCTGGCGCAGGGTCCGGGGCCAACGTCCTGACTTTC. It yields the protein CASSPGAGSGANVLTF.

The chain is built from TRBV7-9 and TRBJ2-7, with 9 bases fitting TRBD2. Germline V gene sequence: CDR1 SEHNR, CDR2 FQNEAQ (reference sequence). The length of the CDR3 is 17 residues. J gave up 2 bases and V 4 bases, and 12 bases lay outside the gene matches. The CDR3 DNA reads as TGTGCCAGCAGCTCGACAGGTAGCGGGAGTGACCCCTACGAGCAGTACTTC. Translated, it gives CASSSTGSGSDPYEQYF. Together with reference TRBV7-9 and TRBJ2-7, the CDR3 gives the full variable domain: DTGVSQNPRHKITKRGQNVTFRCDPISEHNRLYWYRQTLGQGPEFLTYFQNEAQLEKSRLLSDRFSAERPKGSFSTLEIQRTEQGDSAMYLCASSSTGSGSDPYEQYFGPGTRLTVT.

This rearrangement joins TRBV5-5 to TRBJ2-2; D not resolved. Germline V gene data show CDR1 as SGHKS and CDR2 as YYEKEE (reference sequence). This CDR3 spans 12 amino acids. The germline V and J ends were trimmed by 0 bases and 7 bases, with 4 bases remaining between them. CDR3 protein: CASSLASGELFF. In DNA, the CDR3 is TGTGCCAGCAGCTTGGCGAGCGGGGAGCTGTTTTTT.

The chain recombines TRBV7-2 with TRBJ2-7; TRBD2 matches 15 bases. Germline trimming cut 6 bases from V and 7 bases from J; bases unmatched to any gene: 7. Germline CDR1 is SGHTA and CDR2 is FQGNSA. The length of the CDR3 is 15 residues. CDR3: CASSWTSGGAGEQYF. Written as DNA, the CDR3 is TGTGCCAGCAGTTGGACTAGCGGGGGGGCGGGAGAGCAGTACTTC. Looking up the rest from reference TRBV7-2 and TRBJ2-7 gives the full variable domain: GAGVSQSPSNKVTEKGKDVELRCDPISGHTALYWYRQSLGQGLEFLIYFQGNSAPDKSGLPSDRFSAERTGGSVSTLTIQRTQQEDSAVYLCASSWTSGGAGEQYFGPGTRLTVT.

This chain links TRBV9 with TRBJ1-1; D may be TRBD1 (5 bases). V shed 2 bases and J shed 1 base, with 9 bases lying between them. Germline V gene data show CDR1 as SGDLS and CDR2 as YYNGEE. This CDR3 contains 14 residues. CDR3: CASSVGGENTEAFF. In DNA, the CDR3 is TGTGCCAGCAGCGTGGGGGGGGAGAACACTGAAGCTTTCTTT.